The 5 T cell receptor beta chains reported below all come from one sample, sequenced in a study of cytomegalovirus exposure and HLA in healthy donors. Primers: 60 Vbeta forward and 13 Jbeta reverse. Profiling relied on immunoSEQ multiplex PCR, and the TCRdb table lists in-frame clones only, not all of them. The sample records over 150,000 clones, more than 60% being singletons. The sequencing input was PBMCs. The receptors here all came from a woman aged 30 to 39 in good health and CMV-seropositive.

The chain uses TRBV6-5 and TRBJ2-3, with TRBD1 matching over 8 bases. The V and J ends lost 1 base and 2 bases, in that order; junction bases with no gene match: 5. Germline CDR1 is MNHEY and CDR2 is SVGAGI. This CDR3 region has 16 residues. CDR3 sequence: CASSYLRTGNTDTQYF. CDR3 nucleotide sequence: TGTGCCAGCAGTTACTTACGGACAGGGAACACAGATACGCAGTATTTT.

This clone was picked up a small number of times. V and J are TRBV5-1 and TRBJ1-1, with TRBD1 matching 7 bases. Germline V lookup: CDR1 SGHRS, CDR2 YFSETQ. This CDR3 region has 15 residues. J gave up 7 bases and V 3 bases, and 12 bases lay outside the gene matches. CDR3 DNA sequence: TGCGCCAGCAGCTCAGTAAACCGGGACAGAAATGAAGCTTTCTTT. Amino acids: CASSSVNRDRNEAFF. The full variable domain, with the rest looked up from reference TRBV5-1 and TRBJ1-1, is KAGVTQTPRYLIKTRGQQVTLSCSPISGHRSVSWYQQTPGQGLQFLFEYFSETQRNKGNFPGRFSGRQFSNSRSEMNVSTLELGDSALYLCASSSVNRDRNEAFFGQGTRLTVV.

This clone was found a few times. The V and J genes are TRBV2 and TRBJ2-7, with D tentatively TRBD2 (6 bases). Trimming shortened V by 8 bases and J by 2 bases, and 13 bases separated the two germline ends. The germline CDR1 and CDR2 sequences are SNHLY and FYNNEI. The CDR3 covers 13 residues. This CDR3 reads CASGGVTTYEQYF. CDR3 sequence (DNA): TGTGCCAGCGGCGGGGTGACTACCTACGAGCAGTACTTC.

This clone was found a few times. The V gene is TRBV29-1, the J gene TRBJ1-1, with 7 bases identical to TRBD1. Germline V gene lookup returns CDR1 SQVTM and CDR2 ANQGSEA. V lost 7 bases and J lost 10; bases outside the gene matches: 9. This CDR3 region has 11 residues. CDR3 nucleotides: TGCAGCGCTGGACAGGATAGAGGAGCTTTCTTT. It is translated as CSAGQDRGAFF.

The V gene is TRBV28, the J gene TRBJ2-3, with D possibly being TRBD2 (6 bases). Germline CDR1 reads MDHEN; CDR2 reads SYDVKM. This CDR3 spans 16 amino acids. V was trimmed by 2 bases and J by 2 bases, leaving 14 bases between them. CDR3 coding DNA: TGTGCCAGCAGTTTACTGGGCGGGGAAAACACAGATACGCAGTATTTT. Translated, it gives CASSLLGGENTDTQYF. Based on the CDR3 plus reference TRBV28 and TRBJ2-3, the full variable domain is DVKVTQSSRYLVKRTGEKVFLECVQDMDHENMFWYRQDPGLGLRLIYFSYDVKMKEKGDIPEGYSVSREKKERFSLILESASTNQTSMYLCASSLLGGENTDTQYFGPGTRLTVL.